This TCR beta chain was sequenced during a study of blood T cell repertoires in COVID-19. Across the study: There were acute and convalescent COVID-19 samples, and they came from the United States, Italy and Spain.

J gave up 4 bases and V 3 bases, and 7 bases lay outside the gene matches. The CDR3 is made up of 15 amino acids. Germline values: CDR1 MDHEN, CDR2 SYDVKM. Data came from immunoSEQ multiplex PCR; TCRdb stores just in-frame clones and leaves some out. Among 250,000 to 400,000 clones listed, 88% were seen once. The chain is built from TRBV28 and TRBJ2-5; TRBD1 matches at 8 bases. The TCR sequence derives from a woman aged 30 to 39 with COVID-19, enrolled during active disease. The sequencing sample was made of peripheral blood. The CDR3 sequence: CASSFPGGSRETQYF. Here the CDR3 DNA reads TGTGCCAGCAGTTTCCCAGGGGGCTCGAGAGAGACCCAGTACTTC.